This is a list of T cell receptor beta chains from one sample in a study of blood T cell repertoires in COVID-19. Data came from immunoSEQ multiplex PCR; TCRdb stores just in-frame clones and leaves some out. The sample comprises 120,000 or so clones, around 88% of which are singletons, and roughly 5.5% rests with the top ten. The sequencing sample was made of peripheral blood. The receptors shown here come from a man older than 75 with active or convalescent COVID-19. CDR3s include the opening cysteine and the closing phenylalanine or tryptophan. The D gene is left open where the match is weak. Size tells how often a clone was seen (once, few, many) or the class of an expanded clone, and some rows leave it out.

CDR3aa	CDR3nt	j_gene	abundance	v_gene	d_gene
CASSPGLALTGELFF	TGTGCCAGCAGCCCCGGACTAGCGTTGACCGGGGAGCTGTTTTTT	TRBJ2-2	.	TRBV7-2	TRBD2
CSVAGRNTIYF	TGCAGTGTTGCGGGAAGAAACACCATATATTTT	TRBJ1-3	.	TRBV20-1	.
CASSLTGGNTEAFF	TGTGCCAGCAGCCTCACAGGGGGGAACACTGAAGCTTTCTTT	TRBJ1-1	.	TRBV7-9	TRBD1
CASSLESLAENTGELFF	TGTGCCAGCAGCTTAGAGTCCCTAGCCGAAAACACCGGGGAGCTGTTTTTT	TRBJ2-2	.	TRBV13	.
CASSYSLKGTGDGYTF	TGTGCCAGCAGTTACTCGTTGAAAGGTACAGGGGATGGCTACACCTTC	TRBJ1-2	few	TRBV6-2/TRBV6-3	TRBD1
CASSSFTEAFF	TGTGCCAGCAGTTCCTTCACTGAAGCTTTCTTT	TRBJ1-1	.	TRBV6-5	.
CASSKRERVTWRGAFF	TGTGCCAGCAGCAAAAGAGAAAGAGTTACTTGGAGGGGAGCTTTCTTT	TRBJ1-1	.	TRBV21-1	.
CASRPGLAGAITDEQFF	TGTGCAAGTCGCCCGGGACTAGCGGGGGCCATTACGGATGAGCAGTTCTTC	TRBJ2-1	.	TRBV12-2	.
CASSSGLAAGELFF	TGTGCCAGCAGCTCCGGACTAGCAGCCGGGGAGCTGTTTTTT	TRBJ2-2	.	TRBV7-2	TRBD2
CASSTTGVSPLHF	TGTGCCAGCAGTACGACAGGAGTTTCACCCCTCCACTTT	TRBJ1-6	.	TRBV6-6	.
CASSHDLLTRNEQFF	TGTGCCAGCAGCCACGACCTCCTCACGCGGAATGAGCAGTTCTTC	TRBJ2-1	.	TRBV11-2	.